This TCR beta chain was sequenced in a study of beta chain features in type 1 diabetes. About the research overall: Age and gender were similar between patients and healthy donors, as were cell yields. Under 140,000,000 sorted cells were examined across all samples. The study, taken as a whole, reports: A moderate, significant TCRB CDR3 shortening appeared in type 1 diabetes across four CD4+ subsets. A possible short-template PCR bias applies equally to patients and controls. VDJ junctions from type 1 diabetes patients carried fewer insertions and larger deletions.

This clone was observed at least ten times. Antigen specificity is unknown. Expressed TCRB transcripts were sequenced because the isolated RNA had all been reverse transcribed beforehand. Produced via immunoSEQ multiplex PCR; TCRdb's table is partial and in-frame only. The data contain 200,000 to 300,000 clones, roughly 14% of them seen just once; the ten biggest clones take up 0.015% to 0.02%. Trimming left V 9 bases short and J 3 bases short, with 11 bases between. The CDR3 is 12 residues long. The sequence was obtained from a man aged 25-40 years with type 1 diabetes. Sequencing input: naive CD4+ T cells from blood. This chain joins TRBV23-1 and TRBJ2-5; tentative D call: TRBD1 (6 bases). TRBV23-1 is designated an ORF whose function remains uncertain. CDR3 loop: CARDRREETQYF. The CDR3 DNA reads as TGCGCCAGGGACAGAAGGGAAGAGACCCAGTACTTC.